These 16 T cell receptor beta chains were sequenced from one sample in a study of blood T cell repertoires in COVID-19. Clones were sequenced by immunoSEQ multiplex PCR, and TCRdb holds only the in-frame ones, with some missing. The table has some 670,000 clones, 80% to 90% seen once. Input material: peripheral blood. Every receptor here comes from a woman in her late teens or twenties with acute or convalescent COVID-19.

This clone was recorded once. The J gene is TRBJ1-6, the V gene TRBV5-5; no definite D call. V was cut by 4 bases and J by 6 bases, with 11 bases left in between. Germline CDR1 SGHKS, CDR2 YYEKEE (reference sequence). The CDR3 spans 14 residues. The DNA for the CDR3 is TGTGCCAGCAGCATCCTTGTGGCTAATTCACCCCTCCACTTT. Its protein is CASSILVANSPLHF.

V usage is TRBV19 and J usage is TRBJ2-7; 7 bases line up with TRBD1. CDR1 and CDR2 (germline): LNHDA, SQIVND (reference sequence). The junction had 7 bases not matched to a gene; V was cut back by 7 bases and J by 1 base. The CDR3 covers 14 residues. The CDR3 protein is CASNDRAFSYEQYF. In DNA form, the CDR3 reads TGTGCCAGTAACGACAGGGCTTTTTCCTACGAGCAGTACTTC.

The chain joins TRBV11-2 to TRBJ2-3; 11 bases match TRBD2. Germline lookup yields CDR1 SGHAT and CDR2 FQNNGV. V was clipped by 5 bases and J by 3 bases; unmatched bases: 16. The CDR3 runs 19 residues. DNA for the CDR3: TGTGCCAGCAGCCGTTGGGGAGTAGCGGGGGGGCGGTGGACAGATACGCAGTATTTT. Protein product: CASSRWGVAGGRWTDTQYF.

The chain carries TRBV7-2 and TRBJ1-1, with TRBD1 matching 12 bases. Germline CDR1 is SGHTA and CDR2 is FQGNSA. V shed 6 bases and J 3 bases; nucleotides not matched to a gene: 5. The CDR3 loop spans 15 amino acids. CDR3 loop: CASSFRDRGHTEAFF. CDR3 in DNA: TGTGCCAGCAGTTTCCGGGACAGGGGGCACACTGAAGCTTTCTTT.

The chain has TRBV5-1 and TRBJ2-2; 8 bases line up with TRBD1. The CDR3 has 18 amino acids. Trimming removed 6 bases from V and 4 bases from J; junction bases left unmatched: 17. The V gene's germline CDR1 is SGHRS and CDR2 YFSETQ. CDR3 sequence reads: CASTPGAGGPSGTGELFF. In nucleotides, the CDR3 is TGCGCCAGCACCCCCGGGGCAGGGGGCCCCTCGGGCACCGGGGAGCTGTTTTTT.

This chain joins TRBV4-1 and TRBJ1-5, with TRBD1 identical over 10 bases. The CDR3 consists of 18 residues. The junction had 9 bases not matched to a gene; V was cut back by 3 bases and J by 1 base. Germline V gene data show CDR1 as MGHRA and CDR2 as YSYEKL. The CDR3 nucleotides read TGCGCCAGCAGCCACCCAAGGACAGGGGGGAAGAGCAATCAGCCCCAGCATTTT. Translated, it gives CASSHPRTGGKSNQPQHF.

This clone was seen a single time. The chain carries TRBV15 and TRBJ1-2; the D gene is possibly TRBD1 (6 bases). Looked up from germline, CDR1 is LNHNV and CDR2 is YYDKDF (reference sequence). Trimming removed 3 bases at V and 8 bases at J, with 16 bases between. The CDR3 contains 14 residues. The CDR3 sequence: CATSSLITGIGYTF. The CDR3 DNA is TGTGCCACCAGCAGCCTAATAACAGGGATAGGCTACACCTTC.

This clone was seen only once. The rearrangement uses TRBV5-6 and TRBJ2-7; 7 bases are shared with TRBD2. J lost 7 bases, V lost 0 bases, and 7 bases had no gene match. Germline CDR1 and CDR2: SGHDT and YYEEEE. The CDR3 is made up of 14 amino acids. DNA for the CDR3: TGTGCCAGCAGCTTGGGGGTACTAGCGATTGAGCAGTACTTC. Its protein product is CASSLGVLAIEQYF.

The chain joins TRBV4-3 to TRBJ1-3, with D possibly matching TRBD1 (5 bases). The CDR3 totals 18 residues. Per the germline V gene, CDR1 is LGHNA and CDR2 is YSLEER. V lost 4 bases to trimming and J lost 0 bases, with 19 bases between them. CDR3 bases: TGCGCCAGCAGCCCTAGGGGAGGTCTCCTCTTCTCTGGAAACACCATATATTTT. Its protein product is CASSPRGGLLFSGNTIYF.

This clone showed up just once. The rearrangement links TRBV3-1 (or the pseudogene TRBV3-2) to TRBJ1-2; D not resolved. Trimming left V 8 bases short and J 4 bases short, with 14 bases between. Germline V gene data show CDR1 as LGHDT and CDR2 as YNNKEL (reference sequence). The CDR3 contains 13 residues. The CDR3 nucleotides read TGTGCCAGCTCCGGTATGAATGCCTATGGCTACACCTTC. It encodes CASSGMNAYGYTF.

Only one count was recorded for this clone. CDR3 in DNA: TGTGCCAGCAGCTTATTCCGGGGTAAGAACACTGAAGCTTTCTTT. Translating it yields CASSLFRGKNTEAFF. The chain has TRBV7-2 and TRBJ1-1; D remains ambiguous. Germline CDR1 is SGHTA and CDR2 is FQGNSA. Trimming took 2 bases from V and 1 from J, leaving 11 bases between them. This CDR3 has 15 amino acids. Full variable domain (remainder filled in from reference TRBV7-2 and TRBJ1-1): GAGVSQSPSNKVTEKGKDVELRCDPISGHTALYWYRQSLGQGLEFLIYFQGNSAPDKSGLPSDRFSAERTGGSVSTLTIQRTQQEDSAVYLCASSLFRGKNTEAFFGQGTRLTVV.

The chain combines TRBV4-2 with TRBJ1-5; perhaps TRBD1 as D (6 bases). The germline V and J ends were trimmed by 5 bases and 0 bases, with 11 bases remaining between them. Germline V gene data show CDR1 as LGHNA and CDR2 as YNFKEQ. The CDR3 runs to 15 residues. CDR3 in DNA: TGTGCCAGCAGCAGGACAGAAGATAGCAATCAGCCCCAGCATTTT. Translated, it gives CASSRTEDSNQPQHF.

Details on this clone: One end of the junction varies from germline; a read error may be responsible. This chain uses TRBV25-1 with TRBJ1-2; the D is unclear. CDR3 length equals 11 residues. The V gene's germline CDR1 is MGHDK and CDR2 SYGVNS. The CDR3 DNA reads TGTGCCAGCGGTGACAATTATGGCTACACCTTC. Translation: CASGDNYGYTF.

The gene calls are TRBV10-3 and TRBJ1-1; TRBD1 matches at 9 bases. The CDR3 has 14 residues. Germline CDR1 is ENHRY and CDR2 is SYGVKD. V trimming: 6 bases; J trimming: 4 bases; junction bases outside the gene matches: 6. CDR3 residues: CAISPGQGSTEAFF. The CDR3 nucleotides read TGTGCCATCAGCCCGGGACAGGGATCCACTGAAGCTTTCTTT.

This clone showed up just a few times. V gene TRBV28 combines with J gene TRBJ2-3; maybe TRBD1 (6 bases). Germline V gene lookup returns CDR1 MDHEN and CDR2 SYDVKM. The CDR3 contains 15 residues. V lost 5 bases and J 0 bases, leaving 12 bases between the germline ends. CDR3 residues: CASSTGTGSTDTQYF. The CDR3 DNA follows: TGTGCCAGCAGTACTGGTACAGGGAGCACAGATACGCAGTATTTT.

This chain joins TRBV7-8 and TRBJ1-2; D not certain. The CDR3 contains 13 residues. Germline-derived CDR1 and CDR2 are SGHVS and FQNEAQ. Trimming removed 6 bases at V and 2 bases at J, with 10 bases between. The CDR3 region has the DNA TGTGCCAGCAGAGGAGGCTCCAACTATGGCTACACCTTC. Encoded protein: CASRGGSNYGYTF. The complete variable domain, with remaining parts taken from reference TRBV7-8 and TRBJ1-2, reads GAGVSQSPRYKVAKRGQDVALRCDPISGHVSLFWYQQALGQGPEFLTYFQNEAQLDKSGLPSDRFFAERPEGSVSTLKIQRTQQEDSAVYLCASRGGSNYGYTFGSGTRLTVV.